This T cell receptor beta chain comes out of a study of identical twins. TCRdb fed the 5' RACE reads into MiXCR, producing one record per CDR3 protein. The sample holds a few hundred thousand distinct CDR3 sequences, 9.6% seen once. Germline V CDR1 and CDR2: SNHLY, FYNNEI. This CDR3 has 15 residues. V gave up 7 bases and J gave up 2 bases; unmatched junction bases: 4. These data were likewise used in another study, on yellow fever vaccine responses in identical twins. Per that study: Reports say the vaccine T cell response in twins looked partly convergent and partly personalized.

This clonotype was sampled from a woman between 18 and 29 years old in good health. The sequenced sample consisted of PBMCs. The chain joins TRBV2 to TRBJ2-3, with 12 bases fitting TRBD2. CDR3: CASKRTSGATDTQYF. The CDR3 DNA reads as TGTGCCAGCAAGAGGACTAGCGGGGCCACAGATACGCAGTATTTT.